This TCR beta chain stems from a study of cytomegalovirus exposure and HLA in healthy donors. Study-level results: Another analysis was done later, and it associated around 16,000 TCR beta sequences with HLA alleles at 0.05 false discovery rate. It was reported that the classifier diagnosed cytomegalovirus status with high specificity and sensitivity in both the original and validation cohorts.

A note on this clone: Its specificity is not known.

Primers: 60 Vbeta forward and 13 Jbeta reverse. Only in-frame clones appear in the TCRdb table, and some are missing; sequencing was by immunoSEQ multiplex PCR. This sample carries tens of thousands of clones, about three quarters of them seen once, and the ten largest clones take approximately 16%. V lost 3 bases, J lost 10 bases, and 7 bases stayed unmatched. The germline CDR1 and CDR2 sequences are SGHRS and YFSETQ. The CDR3 is 13 residues long. The sequenced material came from PBMCs. The chain joins TRBV5-1 to TRBJ2-1; 7 bases align to TRBD1. The receptor's source is a woman between 45 and 65 years old in good health and CMV-seropositive. The CDR3 reads CASSSGQTNEQFF. Here the CDR3 DNA reads TGCGCCAGCAGCTCGGGACAGACCAACGAGCAGTTCTTC.